This T cell receptor beta chain was sequenced in a study of blood T cell repertoires in COVID-19. Overall study: Spain, Italy and the United States supplied samples that represented acute and convalescent COVID-19.

Generated by immunoSEQ multiplex PCR, the TCRdb table keeps only in-frame clones and is missing some. The repertoire holds roughly 330,000 clones, with about 89% as singletons. This clone was counted only a few times. This CDR3 spans 16 amino acids. Per germline, CDR1 SGDLS and CDR2 YYNGEE. The J segment lost 2 bases and the V segment lost 2 bases, leaving 4 bases of the junction unmatched. Specimen: PBMCs or T cells enriched from blood (not recorded which). J is TRBJ1-3 and V is TRBV9, with TRBD1 matching 10 bases. This receptor was identified in a woman aged 25 to 45 who had recovered from COVID-19. CDR3 DNA sequence: TGTGCCAGCAGCGTTACCGGGACAGGGGCTGGAAACACCATATATTTT. Its protein is CASSVTGTGAGNTIYF.